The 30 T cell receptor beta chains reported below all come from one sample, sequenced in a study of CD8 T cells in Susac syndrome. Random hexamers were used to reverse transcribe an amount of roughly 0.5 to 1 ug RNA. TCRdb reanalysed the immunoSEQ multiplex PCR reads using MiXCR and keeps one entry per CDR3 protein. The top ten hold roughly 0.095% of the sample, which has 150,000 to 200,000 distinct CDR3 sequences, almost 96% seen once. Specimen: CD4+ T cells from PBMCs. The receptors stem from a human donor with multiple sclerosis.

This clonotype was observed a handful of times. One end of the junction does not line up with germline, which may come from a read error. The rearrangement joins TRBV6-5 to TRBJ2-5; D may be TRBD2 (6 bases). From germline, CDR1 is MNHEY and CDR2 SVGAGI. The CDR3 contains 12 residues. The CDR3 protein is CASSYSGETQYF. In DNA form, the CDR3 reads TGTGCCAGTAGTTACAGCGGGGAGACCCAGTACTTC.

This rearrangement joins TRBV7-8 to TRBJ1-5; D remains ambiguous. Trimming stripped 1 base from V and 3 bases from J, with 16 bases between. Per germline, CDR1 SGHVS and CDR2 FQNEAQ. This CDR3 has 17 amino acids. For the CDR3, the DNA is TGTGCCAGCAGCTTAGTCGTAGGAGCCTTAAACAATCAGCCCCAGCATTTT. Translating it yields CASSLVVGALNNQPQHF.

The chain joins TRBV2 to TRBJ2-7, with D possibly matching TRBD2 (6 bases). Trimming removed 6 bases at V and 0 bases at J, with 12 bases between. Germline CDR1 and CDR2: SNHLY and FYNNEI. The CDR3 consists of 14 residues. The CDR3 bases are TGTGCCAGCAGGCGGGACTTCAACTCCTACGAGCAGTACTTC. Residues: CASRRDFNSYEQYF. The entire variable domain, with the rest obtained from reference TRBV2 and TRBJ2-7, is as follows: EPEVTQTPSHQVTQMGQEVILRCVPISNHLYFYWYRQILGQKVEFLVSFYNNEISEKSEIFDDQFSVERPDGSNFTLKIRSTKLEDSAMYFCASRRDFNSYEQYFGPGTRLTVT.

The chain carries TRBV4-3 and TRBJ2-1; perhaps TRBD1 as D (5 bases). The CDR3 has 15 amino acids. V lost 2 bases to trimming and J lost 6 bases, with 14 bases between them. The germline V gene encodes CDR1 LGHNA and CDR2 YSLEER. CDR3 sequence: CASSQSKQVANEQFF. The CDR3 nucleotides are TGCGCCAGCAGCCAATCTAAACAGGTGGCCAATGAGCAGTTCTTC.

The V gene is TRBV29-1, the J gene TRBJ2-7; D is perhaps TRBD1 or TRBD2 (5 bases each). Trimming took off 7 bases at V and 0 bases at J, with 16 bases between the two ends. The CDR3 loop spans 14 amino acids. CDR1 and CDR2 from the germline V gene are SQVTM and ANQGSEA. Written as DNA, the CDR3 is TGCAGCGCCGCCGGGGCCCCGAGCTCCTACGAGCAGTACTTC. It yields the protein CSAAGAPSSYEQYF.

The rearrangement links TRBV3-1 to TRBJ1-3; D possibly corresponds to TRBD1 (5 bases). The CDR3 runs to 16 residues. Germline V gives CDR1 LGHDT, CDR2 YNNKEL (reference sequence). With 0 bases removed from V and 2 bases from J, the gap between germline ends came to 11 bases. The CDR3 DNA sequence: TGTGCCAGCAGCCAAGATCCCCAGGGTGCTGGAAACACCATATATTTT. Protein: CASSQDPQGAGNTIYF.

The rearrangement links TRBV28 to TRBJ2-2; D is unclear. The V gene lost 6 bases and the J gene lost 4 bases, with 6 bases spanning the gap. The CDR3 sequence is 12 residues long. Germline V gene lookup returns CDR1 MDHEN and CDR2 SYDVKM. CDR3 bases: TGTGCCAGCAGAGGAAGCACCGGGGAGCTGTTTTTT. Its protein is CASRGSTGELFF.

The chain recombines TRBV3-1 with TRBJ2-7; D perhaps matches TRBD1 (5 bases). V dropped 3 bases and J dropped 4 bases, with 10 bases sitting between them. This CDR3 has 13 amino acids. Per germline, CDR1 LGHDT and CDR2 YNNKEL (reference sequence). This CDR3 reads CASSHTPGYEQYF. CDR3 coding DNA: TGTGCCAGCAGCCACACCCCAGGGTACGAGCAGTACTTC.

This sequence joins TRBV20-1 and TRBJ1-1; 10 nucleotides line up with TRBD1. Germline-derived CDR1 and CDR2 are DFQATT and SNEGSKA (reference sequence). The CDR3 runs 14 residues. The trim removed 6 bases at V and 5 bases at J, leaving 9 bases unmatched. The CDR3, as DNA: TGCAGTGCAGAGGGGGACAGGGGAGGAACTGAAGCTTTCTTT. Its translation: CSAEGDRGGTEAFF.

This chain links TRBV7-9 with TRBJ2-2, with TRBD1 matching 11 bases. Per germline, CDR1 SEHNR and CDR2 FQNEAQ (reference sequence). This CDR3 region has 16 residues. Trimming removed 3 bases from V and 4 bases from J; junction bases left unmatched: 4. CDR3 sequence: CASSFEGTGGTGELFF. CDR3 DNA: TGTGCCAGCAGCTTTGAAGGGACAGGGGGCACCGGGGAGCTGTTTTTT. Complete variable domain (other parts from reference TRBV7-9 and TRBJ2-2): DTGVSQNPRHKITKRGQNVTFRCDPISEHNRLYWYRQTLGQGPEFLTYFQNEAQLEKSRLLSDRFSAERPKGSFSTLEIQRTEQGDSAMYLCASSFEGTGGTGELFFGEGSRLTVL.

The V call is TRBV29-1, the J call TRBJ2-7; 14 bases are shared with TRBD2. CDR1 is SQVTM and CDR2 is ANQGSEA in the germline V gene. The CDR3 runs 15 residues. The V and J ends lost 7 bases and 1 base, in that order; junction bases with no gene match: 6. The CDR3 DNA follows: TGCAGCGCTGGACTAGCGGGGGGCCAATCCTACGAGCAGTACTTC. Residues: CSAGLAGGQSYEQYF.

The CDR3 protein is CSARDEQGAHQPQHF. The CDR3 region has the DNA TGCAGTGCTAGAGATGAACAGGGGGCGCATCAGCCCCAGCATTTT. The rearrangement links TRBV20-1 to TRBJ1-5; TRBD1 matches 9 bases. This CDR3 contains 15 residues. The ends lost 0 bases at V and 5 bases at J; junction bases unmatched: 5. From germline, CDR1 is DFQATT and CDR2 SNEGSKA (reference sequence).

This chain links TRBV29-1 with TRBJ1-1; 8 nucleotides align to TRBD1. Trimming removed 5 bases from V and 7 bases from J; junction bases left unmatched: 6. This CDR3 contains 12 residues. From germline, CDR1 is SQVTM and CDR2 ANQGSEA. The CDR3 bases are TGCAGCGTTCTTCACAGGGGGAATGAAGCTTTCTTT. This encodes CSVLHRGNEAFF.

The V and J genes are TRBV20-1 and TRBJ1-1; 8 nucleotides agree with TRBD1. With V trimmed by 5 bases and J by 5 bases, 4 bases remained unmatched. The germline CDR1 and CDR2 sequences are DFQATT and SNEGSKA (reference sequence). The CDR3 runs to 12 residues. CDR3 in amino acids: CSAGRTGTEAFF. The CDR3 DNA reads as TGCAGTGCTGGGAGGACAGGGACTGAAGCTTTCTTT.

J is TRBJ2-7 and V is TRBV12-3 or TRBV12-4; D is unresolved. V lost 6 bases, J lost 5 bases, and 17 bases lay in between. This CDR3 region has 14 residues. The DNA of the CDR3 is TGTGCCAGCAGCTGGGCTGTACGTTCCCACGAGCAGTACTTC. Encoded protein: CASSWAVRSHEQYF.

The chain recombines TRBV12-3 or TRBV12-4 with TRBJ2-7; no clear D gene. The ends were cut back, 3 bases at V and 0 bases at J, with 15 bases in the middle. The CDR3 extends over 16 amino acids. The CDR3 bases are TGTGCCAGCAGTTTTCGTCGGCTTCGGAGCTCCTACGAGCAGTACTTC. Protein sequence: CASSFRRLRSSYEQYF.

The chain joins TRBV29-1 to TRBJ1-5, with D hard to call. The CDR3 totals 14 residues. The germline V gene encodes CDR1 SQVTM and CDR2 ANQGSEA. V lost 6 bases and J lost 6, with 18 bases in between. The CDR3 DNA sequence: TGCAGCGTCCTCACGAGTGGACCAAGTCAGCCCCAGCATTTT. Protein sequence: CSVLTSGPSQPQHF.

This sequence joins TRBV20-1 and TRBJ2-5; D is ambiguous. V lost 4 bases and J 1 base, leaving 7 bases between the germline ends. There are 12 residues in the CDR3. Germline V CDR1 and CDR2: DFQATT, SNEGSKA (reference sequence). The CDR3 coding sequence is TGCAGTGCTAAGGGCTTCCAAGAGACCCAGTACTTC. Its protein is CSAKGFQETQYF.

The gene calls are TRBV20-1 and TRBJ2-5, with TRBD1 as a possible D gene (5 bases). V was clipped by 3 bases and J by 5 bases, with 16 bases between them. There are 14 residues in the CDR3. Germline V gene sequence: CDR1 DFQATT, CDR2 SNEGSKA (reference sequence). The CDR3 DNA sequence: TGCAGTGCTAGCGTATACAAGGGGATGGAGACCCAGTACTTC. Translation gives CSASVYKGMETQYF.

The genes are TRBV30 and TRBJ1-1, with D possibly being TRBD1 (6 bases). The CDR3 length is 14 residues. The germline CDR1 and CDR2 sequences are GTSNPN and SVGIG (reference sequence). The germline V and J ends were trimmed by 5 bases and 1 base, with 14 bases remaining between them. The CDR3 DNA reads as TGTGCCTGGCGGAGGACAGCCGCGAACACTGAAGCTTTCTTT. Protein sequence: CAWRRTAANTEAFF.

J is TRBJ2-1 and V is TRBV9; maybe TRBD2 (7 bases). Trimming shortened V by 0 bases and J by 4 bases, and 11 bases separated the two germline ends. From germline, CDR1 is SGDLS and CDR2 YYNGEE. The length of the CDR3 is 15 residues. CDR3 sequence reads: CASSVGGGGYNEQFF. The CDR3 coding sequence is TGTGCCAGCAGCGTAGGAGGGGGAGGGTACAATGAGCAGTTCTTC.

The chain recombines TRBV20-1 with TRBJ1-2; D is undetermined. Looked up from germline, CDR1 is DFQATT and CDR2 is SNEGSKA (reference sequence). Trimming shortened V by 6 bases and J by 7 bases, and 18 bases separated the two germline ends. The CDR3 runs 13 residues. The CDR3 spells CSALRADGPGYTF. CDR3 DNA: TGCAGTGCACTCCGCGCGGATGGACCTGGCTACACCTTC.

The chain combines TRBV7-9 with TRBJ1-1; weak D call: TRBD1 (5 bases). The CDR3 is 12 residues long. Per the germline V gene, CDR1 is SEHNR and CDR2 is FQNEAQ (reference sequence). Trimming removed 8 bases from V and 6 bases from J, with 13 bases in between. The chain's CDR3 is CASGSQVAEAFF. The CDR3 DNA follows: TGTGCCAGCGGATCACAGGTGGCTGAAGCTTTCTTT.

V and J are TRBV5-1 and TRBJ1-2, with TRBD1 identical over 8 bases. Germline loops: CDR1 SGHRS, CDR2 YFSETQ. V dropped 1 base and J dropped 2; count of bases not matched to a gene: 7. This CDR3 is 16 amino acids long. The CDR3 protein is CASSLRVTGDNYGYTF. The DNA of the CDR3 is TGCGCCAGCAGCTTGAGGGTGACAGGGGACAACTATGGCTACACCTTC.

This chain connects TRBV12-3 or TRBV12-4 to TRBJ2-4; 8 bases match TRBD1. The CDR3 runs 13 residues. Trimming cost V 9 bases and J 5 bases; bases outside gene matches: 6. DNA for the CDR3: TGTGCCAGTGGGACAGGCTGGGAAAACATTCAGTACTTC. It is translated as CASGTGWENIQYF.

This chain's CDR3 is CASSRDRLNSPLHF. The CDR3 nucleotides read TGTGCCAGCTCACGGGACAGGCTGAATTCACCCCTCCACTTT. V and J are TRBV18 and TRBJ1-6; the match to TRBD1 covers 8 bases. CDR1 and CDR2 from the germline V gene are KGHSH and LQKENI. J lost 7 bases, V lost 4 bases, and 3 bases had no gene match. The CDR3 consists of 14 residues.

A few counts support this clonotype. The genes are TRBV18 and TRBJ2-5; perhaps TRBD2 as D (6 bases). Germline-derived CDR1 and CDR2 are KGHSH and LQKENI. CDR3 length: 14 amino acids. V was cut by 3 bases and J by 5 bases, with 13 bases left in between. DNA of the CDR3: TGTGCCAGCTCACCCCTTGGAGGGGCCGAGACCCAGTACTTC. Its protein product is CASSPLGGAETQYF.

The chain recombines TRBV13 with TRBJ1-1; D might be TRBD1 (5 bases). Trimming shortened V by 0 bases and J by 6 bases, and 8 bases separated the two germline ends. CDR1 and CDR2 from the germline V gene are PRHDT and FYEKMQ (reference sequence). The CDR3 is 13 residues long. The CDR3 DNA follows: TGTGCCAGCAGCTTAGGCAGGGATTCTGAAGCTTTCTTT. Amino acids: CASSLGRDSEAFF.

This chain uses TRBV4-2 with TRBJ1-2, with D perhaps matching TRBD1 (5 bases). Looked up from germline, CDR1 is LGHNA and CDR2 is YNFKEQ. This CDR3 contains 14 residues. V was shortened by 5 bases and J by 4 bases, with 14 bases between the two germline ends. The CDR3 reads CASSSGTASYGYTF. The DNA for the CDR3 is TGTGCCAGCAGCTCTGGGACGGCGAGCTATGGCTACACCTTC.

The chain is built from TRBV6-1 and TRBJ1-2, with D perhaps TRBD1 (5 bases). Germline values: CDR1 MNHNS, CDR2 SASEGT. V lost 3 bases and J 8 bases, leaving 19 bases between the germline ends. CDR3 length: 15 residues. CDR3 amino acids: CASSEQPGTKRGYTF. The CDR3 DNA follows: TGTGCCAGCAGTGAGCAACCCGGGACGAAACGCGGCTACACCTTC.